The 20 T cell receptor beta chains presented below share a single source sample, sequenced in a study of metastatic and nonmetastatic thyroid tumors. All patients reached thyroid surgery having received no treatment beforehand. TCRdb re-called the PCR reads through MiXCR. The table records 15,000 to 20,000 clones, around 30% of them present only once. The sequenced sample was tumor tissue. The source is a female donor with papillary thyroid cancer or a benign thyroid nodule (not recorded which). Some clones in this sample may be carry-over from other donors' samples.

This clone was seen repeatedly, ten times or more. The CDR3 coding sequence is TGTGCCAGCAGCTTAGAAGGAGCGGGAGGGACAGATACGCAGTATTTT. This codes for CASSLEGAGGTDTQYF. This chain joins TRBV11-2 and TRBJ2-3, with 10 bases that match TRBD2. The CDR3 loop spans 16 amino acids. V was pared by 0 bases and J by 3 bases, with 3 bases of the junction left unmatched. Germline CDR1 SGHAT, CDR2 FQNNGV.

The chain employs TRBV11-2 and TRBJ1-1; D gene ambiguous. Between the trimmed V and J ends, which lost 4 bases and 1 base, there was a span of 13 bases. This CDR3 comprises 15 residues. Germline V gene data show CDR1 as SGHAT and CDR2 as FQNNGV. The CDR3 loop reads CASSSSSGWNTEAFF. CDR3 in DNA: TGTGCCAGCAGCTCATCATCGGGTTGGAACACTGAAGCTTTCTTT.

A few counts support this clone. The J gene is TRBJ2-7, the V gene TRBV5-1; tentatively, D is TRBD2 (7 bases). CDR3 length: 13 residues. Looked up from germline, CDR1 is SGHRS and CDR2 is YFSETQ. V lost 3 bases and J 7 bases, leaving 14 bases between the germline ends. The CDR3 loop is CASSWGGAQEQYF. The CDR3 bases are TGCGCCAGCAGCTGGGGGGGGGCGCAGGAGCAGTACTTC.

The chain recombines TRBV11-2 with TRBJ1-1; 7 bases agree with TRBD1. Germline CDR1 and CDR2: SGHAT and FQNNGV. The ends lost 5 bases at V and 1 base at J; junction bases unmatched: 4. This CDR3 has 14 residues. CDR3 bases: TGTGCCAGCAGCCACGGGACAGCGAACACTGAAGCTTTCTTT. Amino acids: CASSHGTANTEAFF.

The chain joins TRBV6-1 to TRBJ2-7; D remains unclear. This CDR3 is 11 amino acids long. Trimming cost V 6 bases and J 4 bases, with 7 bases left between them. From germline, CDR1 is MNHNS and CDR2 SASEGT. The CDR3 loop is CASRSTYEQYF. CDR3 DNA sequence: TGTGCCAGCAGATCAACGTACGAGCAGTACTTC.

This clone was seen repeatedly, ten times or more. This CDR3 fails to terminate in the conserved phenylalanine or tryptophan, so it likely reflects a read error. The V gene is TRBV9, the J gene TRBJ1-3, with 9 bases fitting TRBD1. Germline trimming cut 3 bases from V and 8 bases from J; bases unmatched to any gene: 3. This CDR3 spans 13 amino acids. CDR1 and CDR2 from the germline V gene are SGDLS and YYNGEE. CDR3 DNA: TGTGCCAGCAGCGGGGGACAGGGATACACCATATATTCT. Encoded protein: CASSGGQGYTIYS.

The chain joins TRBV11-2 to TRBJ2-7; D call uncertain. The CDR3 spans 14 residues. Germline V lookup: CDR1 SGHAT, CDR2 FQNNGV. Trimming removed 4 bases from V and 2 bases from J, with 12 bases in between. DNA of the CDR3: TGTGCCAGCAGCTCAGAACGCCTAGCCTACGAGCAGTACTTC. Its translation: CASSSERLAYEQYF.

This clone was recorded a few times. The chain's CDR3 is CASSSVAGQGIYEQYF. In DNA, the CDR3 is TGTGCCAGCAGCTCAGTAGCGGGACAGGGGATCTACGAGCAGTACTTC. The chain carries TRBV13 and TRBJ2-7; 10 bases align to TRBD1. Germline-derived CDR1 and CDR2 are PRHDT and FYEKMQ (reference sequence). V trimming: 4 bases; J trimming: 3 bases; junction bases outside the gene matches: 9. CDR3 size: 16 residues.

The chain employs TRBV12-3 or TRBV12-4 and TRBJ2-2; no definite D call. Deletions cut 5 bases from V and 5 bases from J, with 21 bases between. CDR3 length: 17 amino acids. CDR3 DNA sequence: TGTGCCAGCAGTCTCCATGACGGTGCCCTTTGGACCGGGGAGCTGTTTTTT. This translates into CASSLHDGALWTGELFF.

This clone was observed at least ten times. This may be a read error: a much more frequent sequence differs by one nucleotide. The chain has TRBV6-4 and TRBJ2-3, with TRBD2 matching over 13 bases. Losses at the gene ends were 6 bases for V and 3 bases for J; bases not matched to a gene: 9. This CDR3 has 17 residues. Per germline, CDR1 MRHNA and CDR2 SNTAGT. CDR3 protein: CASSGPTSGRKTDTQYF. In DNA form, the CDR3 reads TGTGCCAGCAGCGGACCGACTAGCGGGAGGAAGACAGATACGCAGTATTTT.

The chain links TRBV5-1 to TRBJ2-7, with 9 bases lining up with TRBD1. J lost 6 bases, V lost 4 bases, and 8 bases had no gene match. The CDR3 is 14 residues long. From germline, CDR1 is SGHRS and CDR2 YFSETQ. The CDR3 loop is CASSPGQGAGEQYF. The CDR3 DNA is TGCGCCAGCAGCCCGGGACAGGGTGCCGGCGAGCAGTACTTC.

V and J are TRBV20-1 and TRBJ2-5, with TRBD2 as a possible D gene (6 bases). CDR3 length: 17 amino acids. The germline V gene has CDR1 DFQATT and CDR2 SNEGSKA (reference sequence). Deletions cut 5 bases from V and 11 bases from J, with 33 bases between. Written as DNA, the CDR3 is TGCAGTGCTGACCCCGGGACTCCGGAGGTAACGGGAGAGAAACAGTACTTC. It specifies CSADPGTPEVTGEKQYF.

The chain combines TRBV28 with TRBJ2-2; 11 bases map to TRBD1. V shed 6 bases and J 6 bases; nucleotides not matched to a gene: 12. The CDR3 loop spans 17 amino acids. Germline values: CDR1 MDHEN, CDR2 SYDVKM. The CDR3 reads CASSSVYRDRGSGELFF. The DNA of the CDR3 is TGTGCCAGCAGCTCCGTCTACCGGGACAGGGGGTCCGGGGAGCTGTTTTTT.

V gene TRBV11-1 combines with J gene TRBJ2-1, with TRBD2 as a possible D gene (6 bases). Looked up from germline, CDR1 is SGHAT and CDR2 is FQDESV (reference sequence). V dropped 6 bases and J dropped 5 bases, with 20 bases sitting between them. The CDR3 totals 16 residues. CDR3 residues: CASSGSIGSFNNEQFF. CDR3 sequence (DNA): TGTGCCAGCAGTGGTAGCATCGGGAGTTTCAACAATGAGCAGTTCTTC.

Only one count was recorded for this clone. V and J are TRBV6-5 and TRBJ2-5, with 8 bases matching TRBD2. Trimming at V came to 0 bases and at J to 4 bases, leaving 1 base not matched to a gene. Per germline, CDR1 MNHEY and CDR2 SVGAGI. CDR3 length: 14 amino acids. The CDR3 sequence is CASSYSLAGETQYF. In DNA form, the CDR3 reads TGTGCCAGCAGTTACTCGCTAGCGGGAGAGACCCAGTACTTC.

The V call is TRBV11-2, the J call TRBJ2-3; D not resolved. Looked up from germline, CDR1 is SGHAT and CDR2 is FQNNGV. The CDR3 loop spans 15 amino acids. V dropped 0 bases and J dropped 7 bases, with 14 bases sitting between them. Written as DNA, the CDR3 is TGTGCCAGCAGCTTAGATGGTGCGGTCACGTATACGCAGTATTTT. The encoded protein is CASSLDGAVTYTQYF.

Judged by abundance, this clone is medium-sized. This chain links TRBV11-3 with TRBJ2-1, with 9 nucleotides matching TRBD2. This CDR3 region has 14 residues. The V and J ends lost 4 bases and 5 bases, in that order; junction bases with no gene match: 3. The germline gives CDR1 SGHNT, CDR2 YENEEA. The CDR3 reads CASSSGLAHNEQFF. CDR3 in DNA: TGTGCCAGCAGCTCGGGACTAGCTCACAATGAGCAGTTCTTC.

This chain joins TRBV7-2 and TRBJ2-7; D not certain. V gave up 5 bases and J gave up 6 bases, with 17 bases separating them. The CDR3 spans 14 residues. From germline, CDR1 is SGHTA and CDR2 FQGNSA. CDR3 loop: CASSPGYLYPEQYF. For the CDR3, the DNA is TGTGCCAGCAGCCCAGGCTACCTTTACCCCGAGCAGTACTTC. Together with reference TRBV7-2 and TRBJ2-7, the CDR3 gives the full variable domain: GAGVSQSPSNKVTEKGKDVELRCDPISGHTALYWYRQSLGQGLEFLIYFQGNSAPDKSGLPSDRFSAERTGGSVSTLTIQRTQQEDSAVYLCASSPGYLYPEQYFGPGTRLTVT.

Worth noting for this clone: This may be a read error: a much more frequent sequence differs by one nucleotide. The chain uses TRBV3-1 and TRBJ2-5, with no clear D. The V and J ends lost 1 base and 9 bases respectively, with 12 bases between them. CDR3 length: 13 amino acids. Germline loops: CDR1 LGHDT, CDR2 YNNKEL (reference sequence). The CDR3 DNA sequence: TGTGCCAGCAGCCAAGTCGTCCCAAGGGCCCAGTACTTC. Translation: CASSQVVPRAQYF.

This clone came up many times. The chain employs TRBV20-1 and TRBJ2-7, with 14 nucleotides matching TRBD2. V lost 5 bases, J lost 5 bases, and 5 bases stayed unmatched. The CDR3 sequence is 14 residues long. CDR1 is DFQATT, CDR2 SNEGSKA, per germline (reference sequence). For the CDR3, the DNA is TGCAGTGCTGCTGGGACTAGCGGGAGAAACGAGCAGTACTTC. It is translated as CSAAGTSGRNEQYF.